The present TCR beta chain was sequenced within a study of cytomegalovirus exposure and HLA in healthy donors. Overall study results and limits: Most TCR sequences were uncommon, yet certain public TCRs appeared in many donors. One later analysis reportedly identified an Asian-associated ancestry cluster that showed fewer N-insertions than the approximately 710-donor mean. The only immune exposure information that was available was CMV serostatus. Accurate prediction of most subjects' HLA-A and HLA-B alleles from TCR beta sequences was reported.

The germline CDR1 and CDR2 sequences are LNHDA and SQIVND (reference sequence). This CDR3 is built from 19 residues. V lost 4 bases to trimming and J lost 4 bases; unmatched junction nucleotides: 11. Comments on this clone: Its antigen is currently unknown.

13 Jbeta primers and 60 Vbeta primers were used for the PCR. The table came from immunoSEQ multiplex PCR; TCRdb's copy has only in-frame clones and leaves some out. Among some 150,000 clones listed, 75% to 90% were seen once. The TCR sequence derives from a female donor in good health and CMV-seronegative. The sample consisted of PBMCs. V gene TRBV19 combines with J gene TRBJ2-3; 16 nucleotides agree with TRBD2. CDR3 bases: TGTGCCAGTAGTAGCTTAGGGACTAGCGGGAGGGCACGGGCAGATACGCAGTATTTT. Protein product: CASSSLGTSGRARADTQYF.